One and the same sample provided the 30 T cell receptor beta chains below, sequenced in a study of blood T cell repertoires in COVID-19. The method was immunoSEQ multiplex PCR; TCRdb's version includes in-frame clones alone and lacks a portion of them. The sample carries 100,000 to 120,000 clones, 65% to 80% recorded once. Sequencing used peripheral blood. The receptors here all came from a woman in her sixties or seventies with acute or convalescent COVID-19.

V usage is TRBV5-6 and J usage is TRBJ2-7; 7 bases agree with TRBD2. The CDR3 has 15 amino acids. Germline CDR1 reads SGHDT; CDR2 reads YYEEEE. The V gene end was trimmed by 0 bases and the J gene end by 3 bases; junction bases not matched to a gene: 6. The CDR3 DNA reads TGTGCCAGCAGCTTGGGGGGAGGGGTTAGCTACGAGCAGTACTTC. This sequence encodes CASSLGGGVSYEQYF.

The chain is built from TRBV30 and TRBJ1-5; no definite D call. The CDR3 spans 13 residues. Germline V gene data show CDR1 as GTSNPN and CDR2 as SVGIG (reference sequence). Trimming removed 5 bases at V and 2 bases at J, with 10 bases between. The CDR3 DNA sequence: TGTGCCTGGGCGCAGGAACGCAATCAGCCCCAGCATTTT. It is translated as CAWAQERNQPQHF.

The chain has TRBV27 and TRBJ1-5; D gene uncertain. The CDR3 runs to 14 residues. The V end lost 6 bases, the J end lost 5 bases, and 14 bases lay between the germline ends. Germline CDR1 and CDR2: MNHEY and SMNVEV (reference sequence). The CDR3 DNA reads TGTGCCAGCAGCGGGGATCCTCTTTATCAGCCCCAGCATTTT. It codes for CASSGDPLYQPQHF.

The gene calls are TRBV15 and TRBJ1-3; the D is unclear. Deletions cut 0 bases from V and 2 bases from J, with 8 bases between. This CDR3 comprises 15 residues. Germline CDR1 LNHNV, CDR2 YYDKDF (reference sequence). The CDR3 here is CATSRDQQTGNTIYF. For the CDR3, the DNA is TGTGCCACCAGCAGAGATCAACAAACTGGAAACACCATATATTTT.

The V call is TRBV30, the J call TRBJ2-3; 11 bases fit TRBD2. The CDR3 loop spans 15 amino acids. J gave up 5 bases and V 3 bases, and 7 bases lay outside the gene matches. Per germline, CDR1 GTSNPN and CDR2 SVGIG (reference sequence). The CDR3 sequence: CAWSIAGGPQDTQYF. DNA for the CDR3: TGTGCCTGGAGCATAGCGGGGGGGCCCCAAGATACGCAGTATTTT.

The rearrangement links TRBV5-1 to TRBJ1-1; no definite D call. The germline gives CDR1 SGHRS, CDR2 YFSETQ. Trimming took 1 base from V and 5 from J, leaving 9 bases between them. This CDR3 contains 13 residues. The CDR3 bases are TGCGCCAGCAGCTTGCAGTCATGGACTGAAGCTTTCTTT. Its protein product is CASSLQSWTEAFF.

This rearrangement joins TRBV7-9 to TRBJ1-1; TRBD1 aligns across 9 bases. This CDR3 spans 14 amino acids. Germline V gives CDR1 SEHNR, CDR2 FQNEAQ (reference sequence). Trimming at V came to 8 bases and at J to 3 bases, leaving 7 bases not matched to a gene. The CDR3 protein is CASSKGQGDTEAFF. The CDR3, as DNA: TGTGCCAGCTCAAAGGGACAGGGCGACACTGAAGCTTTCTTT.

The chain is built from TRBV7-8 and TRBJ1-4; D may be TRBD1 (6 bases). This CDR3 is 15 amino acids long. Germline values: CDR1 SGHVS, CDR2 FQNEAQ. Trimming took off 5 bases at V and 6 bases at J, with 16 bases between the two ends. The CDR3 sequence is CASSGGGRDDEKLFF. Here the CDR3 DNA reads TGTGCCAGCAGCGGCGGGGGGCGTGATGATGAAAAACTGTTTTTT.

V gene TRBV11-3 combines with J gene TRBJ2-3, with TRBD1 matching over 10 bases. With V trimmed by 0 bases and J by 4 bases, 1 base remained unmatched. The CDR3 sequence is 15 residues long. Germline V gene lookup returns CDR1 SGHNT and CDR2 YENEEA. CDR3 nucleotides: TGTGCCAGCAGCTTAGACGACAGGGGGCCAGATACGCAGTATTTT. It is translated as CASSLDDRGPDTQYF.

CDR3 bases: TGTGCCAGCAGTCTAAGTGTAAGCACTGAAGCTTTCTTT. The encoded protein is CASSLSVSTEAFF. The chain employs TRBV12-3 or TRBV12-4 and TRBJ1-1; D gene uncertain. This CDR3 contains 13 residues. Trimming left V 5 bases short and J 4 bases short, with 11 bases between.

The J gene is TRBJ2-3, the V gene TRBV5-1; D call uncertain. Looked up from germline, CDR1 is SGHRS and CDR2 is YFSETQ. V shed 7 bases and J shed 5 bases, with 14 bases lying between them. The CDR3 has 13 amino acids. Here the CDR3 DNA reads TGCGCCAGCGGCGACGGAGATCTAGATACGCAGTATTTT. Residues: CASGDGDLDTQYF.

This chain joins TRBV28 and TRBJ2-7; the D gene is possibly TRBD1 (5 bases). CDR3 size: 14 residues. Germline CDR1 MDHEN, CDR2 SYDVKM. V was cut by 5 bases and J by 3 bases, with 14 bases left in between. CDR3 residues: CASSRSGNLYEQYF. As DNA, the CDR3 is TGTGCCAGCAGTCGCTCAGGGAATCTCTACGAGCAGTACTTC.

This chain joins TRBV2 and TRBJ1-2; TRBD1 matches 7 bases. This CDR3 has 14 amino acids. The V segment lost 7 bases and the J segment 0 bases; nucleotides outside the gene matches: 5. Germline-derived CDR1 and CDR2 are SNHLY and FYNNEI. The DNA for the CDR3 is TGTGCCAGCACTCGGACAGGACCTAACTATGGCTACACCTTC. This encodes CASTRTGPNYGYTF. The whole variable domain, remainder taken from reference TRBV2 and TRBJ1-2, is EPEVTQTPSHQVTQMGQEVILRCVPISNHLYFYWYRQILGQKVEFLVSFYNNEISEKSEIFDDQFSVERPDGSNFTLKIRSTKLEDSAMYFCASTRTGPNYGYTFGSGTRLTVV.

The J gene is TRBJ1-4, the V gene TRBV5-1; no reliable D call. The germline CDR1 and CDR2 sequences are SGHRS and YFSETQ. Trimming shortened V by 0 bases and J by 5 bases, and 11 bases separated the two germline ends. The length of the CDR3 is 15 residues. CDR3 residues: CASSLGASINEKLFF. The CDR3 DNA reads as TGCGCCAGCAGCTTGGGAGCATCGATAAATGAAAAACTGTTTTTT.

This chain links TRBV5-4 with TRBJ2-2; TRBD1 matches 8 bases. Germline V lookup: CDR1 SGHNT, CDR2 YYREEE (reference sequence). The CDR3 runs 16 residues. With 4 bases clipped from V and 3 bases from J, the junction kept 8 bases outside the gene matches. The CDR3 protein is CASSPQQGADTGELFF. The CDR3 nucleotides are TGTGCCAGCAGCCCCCAGCAGGGGGCGGACACCGGGGAGCTGTTTTTT. Based on the CDR3 plus reference TRBV5-4 and TRBJ2-2, the full variable domain is ETGVTQSPTHLIKTRGQQVTLRCSSQSGHNTVSWYQQALGQGPQFIFQYYREEENGRGNFPPRFSGLQFPNYSSELNVNALELDDSALYLCASSPQQGADTGELFFGEGSRLTVL.

The CDR3 sequence: CSASGDRGYEQYF. CDR3 sequence (DNA): TGCAGTGCTAGTGGGGACAGGGGCTACGAGCAGTACTTC. The chain uses TRBV20-1 and TRBJ2-7; 10 nucleotides agree with TRBD1. CDR1 and CDR2 from the germline V gene are DFQATT and SNEGSKA (reference sequence). The CDR3 consists of 13 residues. J was trimmed by 3 bases and V by 3 bases; bases with no gene match: 2.

The V call is TRBV16, the J call TRBJ2-3; 7 nucleotides line up with TRBD1. V trimming: 3 bases; J trimming: 2 bases; junction bases outside the gene matches: 5. CDR1 is KGHSY, CDR2 FQNENV, per germline. The CDR3 runs 15 residues. CDR3 amino acids: CASSHSGTVTDTQYF. In DNA, the CDR3 is TGTGCCAGCAGCCACTCCGGGACAGTCACAGATACGCAGTATTTT.

The gene calls are TRBV14 and TRBJ2-3, with TRBD2 matching over 8 bases. The CDR3 spans 15 residues. V was pared by 0 bases and J by 5 bases, with 4 bases of the junction left unmatched. Germline CDR1 is SGHDN and CDR2 is FVKESK. For the CDR3, the DNA is TGTGCCAGCAGCCAAGATTCTCGGGGGGGAGATACGCAGTATTTT. Translation: CASSQDSRGGDTQYF.

J is TRBJ1-1 and V is TRBV6-5; TRBD1 is a possible D gene (5 bases). Germline CDR1 and CDR2: MNHEY and SVGAGI. Trimming took off 2 bases at V and 1 base at J, with 14 bases between the two ends. This CDR3 is built from 16 residues. This CDR3 reads CASSYKSTGTNTEAFF. The CDR3 nucleotides are TGTGCCAGCAGTTACAAGTCCACAGGAACGAACACTGAAGCTTTCTTT.

The J gene is TRBJ1-5, the V gene TRBV18, with TRBD1 matching 7 bases. The CDR3 loop spans 16 amino acids. CDR1 and CDR2 (germline): KGHSH, LQKENI. Germline trimming cut 3 bases from V and 5 bases from J; bases unmatched to any gene: 10. CDR3 sequence: CASSPIRGRGDQPQHF. CDR3 nucleotides: TGTGCCAGCTCACCTATTAGGGGCAGGGGGGATCAGCCCCAGCATTTT.

V is TRBV5-4 and J is TRBJ1-1; D remains ambiguous. There are 15 residues in the CDR3. Deletions cut 4 bases from V and 1 base from J, with 14 bases between. Germline CDR1 and CDR2: SGHNT and YYREEE (reference sequence). The CDR3 here is CASSPPLAQNTEAFF. For the CDR3, the DNA is TGTGCCAGCAGCCCCCCCTTAGCTCAGAACACTGAAGCTTTCTTT.

V usage is TRBV7-8 and J usage is TRBJ2-7; D not resolved. CDR3 length equals 17 residues. Germline loops: CDR1 SGHVS, CDR2 FQNEAQ. Trimming cost V 0 bases and J 0 bases, with 15 bases left between them. The CDR3 DNA reads as TGTGCCAGCAGCTTAGCGGCAGGCCCACAAAGCTCCTACGAGCAGTACTTC. This codes for CASSLAAGPQSSYEQYF.

V gene TRBV11-2 combines with J gene TRBJ2-7, with 11 bases matching TRBD1. The CDR3 contains 17 residues. Trimming at V came to 4 bases and at J to 2 bases, leaving 10 bases not matched to a gene. Germline-derived CDR1 and CDR2 are SGHAT and FQNNGV. The CDR3 loop is CASSSKTGTGGTYEQYF. CDR3 nucleotides: TGTGCCAGCAGCTCGAAAACCGGGACAGGGGGTACCTACGAGCAGTACTTC.

The chain couples TRBV7-2 to TRBJ1-2, with a tentative D call TRBD1 (5 bases). Trimming removed 0 bases at V and 6 bases at J, with 17 bases between. This CDR3 has 16 residues. CDR1 is SGHTA and CDR2 is FQGNSA in the germline V gene. CDR3 nucleotides: TGTGCCAGCAGCTTAGCGTCTAGGCAGGGAACAAATGGCTACACCTTC. Residues: CASSLASRQGTNGYTF.

The chain combines TRBV15 with TRBJ2-7; 8 bases match TRBD1. This CDR3 contains 16 residues. Unmatched junction bases numbered 5, after V lost 0 bases and J lost 1 base. Germline CDR1 is LNHNV and CDR2 is YYDKDF (reference sequence). CDR3 residues: CATSRDLRTGSYEQYF. Here the CDR3 DNA reads TGTGCCACCAGCAGAGATCTGCGGACAGGGTCCTACGAGCAGTACTTC.

CDR3 coding DNA: TGCGCCAGCAGTGATGAGCTGAACACCGGGGAGCTGTTTTTT. It translates to CASSDELNTGELFF. V usage is TRBV10-1 and J usage is TRBJ2-2; D is ambiguous. This CDR3 spans 14 amino acids. Germline assignment: CDR1 WNHNN and CDR2 SYGVQD (reference sequence). Between the trimmed V and J ends, which lost 3 bases and 1 base, there was a span of 6 bases.

The rearrangement uses TRBV9 and TRBJ1-2; 7 nucleotides align to TRBD1. V was clipped by 4 bases and J by 5 bases; unmatched bases: 8. From germline, CDR1 is SGDLS and CDR2 YYNGEE. This CDR3 has 14 residues. Written as DNA, the CDR3 is TGTGCCAGCAGCACGAGTTCAGGGGGGTATGGCTACACCTTC. Translated: CASSTSSGGYGYTF.

This clone was detected a few times. The chain is built from TRBV19 and TRBJ2-1, with D perhaps matching TRBD1 (5 bases). The ends were cut back, 1 base at V and 6 bases at J, with 10 bases in the middle. The CDR3 is 14 residues long. Germline CDR1 is LNHDA and CDR2 is SQIVND (reference sequence). CDR3 region: CASSIGGRGNEQFF. In nucleotides, the CDR3 is TGTGCCAGTAGTATAGGGGGTAGGGGCAATGAGCAGTTCTTC.

This clone was counted only a few times. The chain is built from TRBV7-6 and TRBJ1-5; no firm D call. The CDR3 length is 14 residues. The germline CDR1 and CDR2 sequences are SGHVS and FNYEAQ. The ends were cut back, 5 bases at V and 0 bases at J, with 8 bases in the middle. DNA of the CDR3: TGTGCCAGCAGCGTGGCATATAGCAATCAGCCCCAGCATTTT. Amino acids: CASSVAYSNQPQHF.

CDR3 nucleotide sequence: TGTGCCAGCAGCTTAGAGGCCAGCGGGGGGGCCCATGAGCAGTTCTTC. Its translation is CASSLEASGGAHEQFF. V gene TRBV7-6 combines with J gene TRBJ2-1; 10 nucleotides agree with TRBD2. Unmatched junction bases numbered 8, after V lost 1 base and J lost 8 bases. In germline, CDR1 is SGHVS, CDR2 FNYEAQ. The CDR3 loop spans 16 amino acids.